A single sample is the source of the 3 T cell receptor beta chains below, sequenced in a study of blood T cell repertoires in COVID-19. TCRdb's table, derived via immunoSEQ multiplex PCR, lists solely in-frame clones and lacks some. The table shows roughly 200,000 clones, with around 79% occurring only once. Material: peripheral blood. The receptors derive from a man aged 50 to 60 who had recovered from COVID-19.

This sequence joins TRBV2 and TRBJ1-2; TRBD1 matches at 9 bases. The junction had 5 bases not matched to a gene; V was cut back by 4 bases and J by 5 bases. CDR1 and CDR2 (germline): SNHLY, FYNNEI. CDR3 size: 14 residues. CDR3 DNA sequence: TGTGCCAGCAGTGGACAGGGGGGATTATATGGCTACACCTTC. Its protein is CASSGQGGLYGYTF.

This clone was observed once. The chain joins TRBV11-3 to TRBJ2-5; tentative D call: TRBD2 (6 bases). CDR1 is SGHNT, CDR2 YENEEA, per germline. The CDR3 sequence is 15 residues long. Trimming cost V 5 bases and J 1 base, with 14 bases left between them. DNA of the CDR3: TGTGCCAGCAGCACCCGAACCGGGGGCCAAGAGACCCAGTACTTC. Its translation: CASSTRTGGQETQYF. Using reference TRBV11-3 and TRBJ2-5 for the parts outside the CDR3, the full variable domain is EAGVVQSPRYKIIEKKQPVAFWCNPISGHNTLYWYLQNLGQGPELLIRYENEEAVDDSQLPKDRFSAERLKGVDSTLKIQPAELGDSAVYLCASSTRTGGQETQYFGPGTRLLVL.

CDR3 protein: CASMVGPYTDTQYF. The CDR3, as DNA: TGTGCCAGCATGGTGGGGCCCTACACAGATACGCAGTATTTT. The rearrangement uses TRBV6-5 and TRBJ2-3; D may be TRBD1 (5 bases). Germline V gives CDR1 MNHEY, CDR2 SVGAGI. V was cut by 7 bases and J by 2 bases, with 13 bases left in between. CDR3 size: 14 residues.